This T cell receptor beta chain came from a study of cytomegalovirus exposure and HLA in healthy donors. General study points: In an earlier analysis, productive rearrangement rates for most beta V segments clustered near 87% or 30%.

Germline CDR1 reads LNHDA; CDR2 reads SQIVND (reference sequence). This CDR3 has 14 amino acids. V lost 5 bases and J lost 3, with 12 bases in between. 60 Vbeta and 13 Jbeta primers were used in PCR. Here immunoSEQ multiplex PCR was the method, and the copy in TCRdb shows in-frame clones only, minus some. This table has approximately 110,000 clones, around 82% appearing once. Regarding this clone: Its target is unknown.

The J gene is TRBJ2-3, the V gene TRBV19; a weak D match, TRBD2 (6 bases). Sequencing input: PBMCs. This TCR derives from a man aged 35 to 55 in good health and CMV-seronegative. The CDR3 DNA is TGTGCCAGTAGTCTCGGACTAAAGACAGATACGCAGTATTTT. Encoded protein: CASSLGLKTDTQYF.